This passage covers 7 T cell receptor beta chains from one sample sequenced in a study of shared clonotypes between healthy human individuals. TCRdb's table, derived via immunoSEQ multiplex PCR, lists solely in-frame clones and lacks some. Of millions of clones listed, about 92% are singletons. Source material: naive CD4+ T cells from PBMCs. The subset was: CD45RA+ positively selected. These receptors were obtained from a man aged 18 to 29 in good health. Some clones in this sample may be carry-over from other donors' samples.

J is TRBJ2-1 and V is TRBV4-1; D is uncertain. CDR1 and CDR2 from the germline V gene are MGHRA and YSYEKL. This CDR3 is built from 15 residues. V lost 1 base to trimming and J lost 10 bases, with 17 bases between them. The CDR3 DNA reads as TGCGCCAGCAGCCAAGCGAATACGGACCAGCCGGAGCAGTTCTTC. It specifies CASSQANTDQPEQFF.

The rearrangement uses TRBV4-3 and TRBJ1-2; D is perhaps TRBD1 (5 bases). Deletions cut 4 bases from V and 2 bases from J, with 8 bases between. The CDR3 runs to 13 residues. Germline loops: CDR1 LGHNA, CDR2 YSLEER. CDR3 in DNA: TGCGCCAGCAGCCCTCGACAGAACTATGGCTACACCTTC. It translates to CASSPRQNYGYTF.

The rearrangement links TRBV11-2 to TRBJ2-7; 7 bases line up with TRBD1. V lost 3 bases, J lost 5 bases, and 4 bases stayed unmatched. CDR3 length equals 13 residues. The germline V gene encodes CDR1 SGHAT and CDR2 FQNNGV. In DNA form, the CDR3 reads TGTGCCAGCAGCTTGACAGGGCCCAACGAGCAGTACTTC. Translating it yields CASSLTGPNEQYF.

This clone was seen once. This sequence joins TRBV19 and TRBJ2-1, with 9 nucleotides matching TRBD1. CDR3 length: 17 residues. V was clipped by 5 bases and J by 6 bases; unmatched bases: 14. The germline V gene has CDR1 LNHDA and CDR2 SQIVND (reference sequence). The CDR3 DNA reads TGTGCCAGTAGTTTTTTACAGGGGGCTTCGCTTCCCAATGAGCAGTTCTTC. Translating it yields CASSFLQGASLPNEQFF.

V usage is TRBV4-1 and J usage is TRBJ1-4; 7 nucleotides agree with TRBD1. V lost 1 base and J lost 8; bases outside the gene matches: 4. CDR1 and CDR2 (germline): MGHRA, YSYEKL. The CDR3 length is 14 residues. CDR3 region: CASSQAGGGEKLFF. The CDR3 DNA is TGCGCCAGCAGCCAAGCTGGAGGGGGCGAAAAACTGTTTTTT.

The rearrangement links TRBV18 to TRBJ1-5, with D hard to call. This CDR3 has 15 residues. Between the trimmed V and J ends, which lost 2 bases and 0 bases, there was a span of 8 bases. Germline CDR1 KGHSH, CDR2 LQKENI. This CDR3 is CASSPGAFSNQPQHF. Here the CDR3 DNA reads TGTGCCAGCTCACCAGGAGCATTTAGCAATCAGCCCCAGCATTTT.

The rearrangement uses TRBV30 and TRBJ2-5; no clear D gene. V lost 0 bases and J 2 bases, leaving 13 bases between the germline ends. Germline CDR1 and CDR2: GTSNPN and SVGIG (reference sequence). The length of the CDR3 is 15 residues. Here the CDR3 DNA reads TGTGCCTGGAGTGTACAAAGCGACCGTCAAGAGACCCAGTACTTC. It codes for CAWSVQSDRQETQYF.